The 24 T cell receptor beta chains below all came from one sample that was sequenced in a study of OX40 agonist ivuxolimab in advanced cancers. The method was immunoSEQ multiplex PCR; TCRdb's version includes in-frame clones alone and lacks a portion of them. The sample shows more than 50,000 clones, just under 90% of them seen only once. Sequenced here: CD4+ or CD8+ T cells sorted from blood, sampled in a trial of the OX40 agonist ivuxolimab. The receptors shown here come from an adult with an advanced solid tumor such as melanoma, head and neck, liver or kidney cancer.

CDR3 sequence reads: CASSPTRGQTPGNSPLHF. CDR3 DNA: TGTGCCAGCAGCCCGACCCGGGGGCAGACCCCTGGCAATTCACCCCTCCACTTT. The rearrangement links TRBV28 to TRBJ1-6, with D possibly matching TRBD1 (6 bases). CDR3 length: 18 amino acids. Germline-derived CDR1 and CDR2 are MDHEN and SYDVKM. V lost 6 bases to trimming and J lost 7 bases, with 25 bases between them.

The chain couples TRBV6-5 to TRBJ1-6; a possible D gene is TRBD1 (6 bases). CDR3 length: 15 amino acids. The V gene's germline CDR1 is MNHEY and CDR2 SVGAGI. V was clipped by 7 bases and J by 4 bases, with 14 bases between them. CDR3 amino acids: CASTQQGPYNSPLHF. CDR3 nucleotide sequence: TGTGCCAGCACCCAACAGGGACCGTATAATTCACCCCTCCACTTT.

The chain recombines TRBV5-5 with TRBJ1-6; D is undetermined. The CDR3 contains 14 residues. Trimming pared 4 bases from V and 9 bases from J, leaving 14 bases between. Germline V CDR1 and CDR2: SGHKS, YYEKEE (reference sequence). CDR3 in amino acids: CASSASSSGSPLHF. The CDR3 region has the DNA TGTGCCAGCAGCGCCTCGTCGTCGGGTTCACCCCTCCACTTT.

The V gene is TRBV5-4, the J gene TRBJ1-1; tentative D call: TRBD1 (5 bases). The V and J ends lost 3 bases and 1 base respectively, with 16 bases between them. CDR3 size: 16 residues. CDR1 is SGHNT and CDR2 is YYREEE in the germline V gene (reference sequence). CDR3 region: CASSSLGAGKNTEAFF. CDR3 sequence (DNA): TGTGCCAGCAGCTCCCTAGGGGCAGGGAAGAACACTGAAGCTTTCTTT.

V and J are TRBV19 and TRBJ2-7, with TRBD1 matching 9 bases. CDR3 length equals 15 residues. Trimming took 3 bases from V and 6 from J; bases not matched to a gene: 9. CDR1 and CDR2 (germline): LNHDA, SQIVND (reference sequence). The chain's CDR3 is CASSMGGQGYSEQYF. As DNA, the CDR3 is TGTGCCAGTAGTATGGGGGGACAGGGTTACTCCGAGCAGTACTTC.

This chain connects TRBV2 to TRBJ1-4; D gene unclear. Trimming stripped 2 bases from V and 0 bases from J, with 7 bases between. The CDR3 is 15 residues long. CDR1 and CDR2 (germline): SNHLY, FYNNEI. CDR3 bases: TGTGCCAGCAGTGAACAGAGACCAACTAATGAAAAACTGTTTTTT. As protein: CASSEQRPTNEKLFF. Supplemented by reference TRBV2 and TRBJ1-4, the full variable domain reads EPEVTQTPSHQVTQMGQEVILRCVPISNHLYFYWYRQILGQKVEFLVSFYNNEISEKSEIFDDQFSVERPDGSNFTLKIRSTKLEDSAMYFCASSEQRPTNEKLFFGSGTQLSVL.

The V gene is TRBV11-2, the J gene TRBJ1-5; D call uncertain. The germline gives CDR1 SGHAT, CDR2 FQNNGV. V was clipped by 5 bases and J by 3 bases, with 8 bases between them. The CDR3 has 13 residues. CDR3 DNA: TGTGCCAGCAGCCAACAGAACAATCAGCCCCAGCATTTT. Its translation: CASSQQNNQPQHF.

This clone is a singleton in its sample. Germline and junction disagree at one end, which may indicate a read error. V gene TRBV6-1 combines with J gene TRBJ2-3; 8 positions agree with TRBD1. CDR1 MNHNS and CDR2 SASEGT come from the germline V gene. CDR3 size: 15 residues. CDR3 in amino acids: CASREAGGVTDTQYF. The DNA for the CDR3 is TGTGCCAGCAGGGAAGCAGGGGGCGTCACAGATACGCAGTATTTT.

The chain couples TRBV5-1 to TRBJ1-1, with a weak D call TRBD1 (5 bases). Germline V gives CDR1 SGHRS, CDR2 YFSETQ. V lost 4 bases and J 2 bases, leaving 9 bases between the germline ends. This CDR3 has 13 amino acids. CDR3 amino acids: CASSRDSNTEAFF. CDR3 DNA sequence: TGCGCCAGCAGCCGCGACAGTAACACTGAAGCTTTCTTT.

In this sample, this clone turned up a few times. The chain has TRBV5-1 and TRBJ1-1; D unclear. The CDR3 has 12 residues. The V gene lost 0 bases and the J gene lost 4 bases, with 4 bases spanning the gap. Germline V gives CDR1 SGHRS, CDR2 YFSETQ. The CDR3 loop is CASSLGTTEAFF. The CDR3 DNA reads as TGCGCCAGCAGCTTGGGCACCACTGAAGCTTTCTTT.

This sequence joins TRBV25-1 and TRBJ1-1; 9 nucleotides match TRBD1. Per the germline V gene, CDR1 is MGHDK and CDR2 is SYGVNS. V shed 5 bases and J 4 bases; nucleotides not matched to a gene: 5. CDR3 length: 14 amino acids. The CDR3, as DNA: TGTGCCAGCAGTCCCGACAGGGGGTCCACTGAAGCTTTCTTT. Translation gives CASSPDRGSTEAFF.

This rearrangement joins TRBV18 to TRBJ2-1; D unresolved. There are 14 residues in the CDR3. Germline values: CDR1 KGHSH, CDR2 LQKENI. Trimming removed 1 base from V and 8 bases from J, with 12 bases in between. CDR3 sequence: CASSPLVSTYEQFF. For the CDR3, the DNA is TGTGCCAGCTCACCACTAGTTTCTACGTATGAGCAGTTCTTC.

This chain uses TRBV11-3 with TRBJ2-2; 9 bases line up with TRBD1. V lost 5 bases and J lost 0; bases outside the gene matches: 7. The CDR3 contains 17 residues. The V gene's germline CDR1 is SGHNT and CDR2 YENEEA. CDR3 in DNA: TGTGCCAGCAGCCCCCGAAGGACAGGGGCGAACACCGGGGAGCTGTTTTTT. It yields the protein CASSPRRTGANTGELFF.

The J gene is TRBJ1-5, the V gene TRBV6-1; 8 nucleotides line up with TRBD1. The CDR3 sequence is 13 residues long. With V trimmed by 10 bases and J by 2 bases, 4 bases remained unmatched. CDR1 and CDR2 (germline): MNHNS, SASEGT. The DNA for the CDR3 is TGTGCCATTACGACAGGGGGCAATCAGCCCCAGCATTTT. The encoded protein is CAITTGGNQPQHF.

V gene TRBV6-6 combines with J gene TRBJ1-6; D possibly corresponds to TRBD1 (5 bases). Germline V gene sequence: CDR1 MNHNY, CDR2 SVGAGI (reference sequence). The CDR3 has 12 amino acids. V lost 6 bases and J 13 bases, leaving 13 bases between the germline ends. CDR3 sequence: CASSLQSGPLHF. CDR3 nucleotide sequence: TGTGCCAGCAGCCTCCAATCAGGGCCCCTCCACTTT.

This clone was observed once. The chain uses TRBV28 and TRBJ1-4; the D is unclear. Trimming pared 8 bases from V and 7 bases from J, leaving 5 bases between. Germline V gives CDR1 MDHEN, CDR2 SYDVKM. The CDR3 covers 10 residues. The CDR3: CASWSEKLFF. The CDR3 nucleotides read TGTGCCAGCTGGAGTGAAAAACTGTTTTTT. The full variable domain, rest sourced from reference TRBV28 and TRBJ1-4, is DVKVTQSSRYLVKRTGEKVFLECVQDMDHENMFWYRQDPGLGLRLIYFSYDVKMKEKGDIPEGYSVSREKKERFSLILESASTNQTSMYLCASWSEKLFFGSGTQLSVL.

The CDR3 DNA follows: TGTGCCAGCAGCCAAGTAGAATTCACAGATACGCAGTATTTT. This gives the protein CASSQVEFTDTQYF. V usage is TRBV4-2 and J usage is TRBJ2-3; D not certain. The V end was cut by 1 base, the J end by 2 bases, with 7 bases between. The CDR3 covers 14 residues. CDR1 and CDR2 (germline): LGHNA, YNFKEQ.

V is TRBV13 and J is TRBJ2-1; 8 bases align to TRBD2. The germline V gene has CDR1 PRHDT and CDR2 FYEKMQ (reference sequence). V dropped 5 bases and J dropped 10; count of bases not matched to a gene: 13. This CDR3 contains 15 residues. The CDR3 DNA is TGTGCCAGCAGCCAGAGGAGCGGGGGACTCGACGAGCAGTTCTTC. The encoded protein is CASSQRSGGLDEQFF.

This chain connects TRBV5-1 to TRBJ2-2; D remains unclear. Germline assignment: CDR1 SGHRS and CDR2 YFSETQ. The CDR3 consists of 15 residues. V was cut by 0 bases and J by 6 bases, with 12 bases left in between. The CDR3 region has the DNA TGCGCCAGCAGCTTGGGACGATTGCAGCCCGGGGAGCTGTTTTTT. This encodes CASSLGRLQPGELFF.

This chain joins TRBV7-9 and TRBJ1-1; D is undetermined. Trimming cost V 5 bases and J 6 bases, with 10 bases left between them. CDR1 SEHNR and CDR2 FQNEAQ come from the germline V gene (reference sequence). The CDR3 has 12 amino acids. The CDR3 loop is CASSRPVAEAFF. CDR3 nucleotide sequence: TGTGCCAGCAGCCGCCCGGTCGCTGAAGCTTTCTTT.

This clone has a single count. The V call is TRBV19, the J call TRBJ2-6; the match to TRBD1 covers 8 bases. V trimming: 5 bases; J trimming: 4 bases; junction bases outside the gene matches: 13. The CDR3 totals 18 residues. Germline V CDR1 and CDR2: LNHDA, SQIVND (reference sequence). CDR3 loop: CASSYGGQAPSGANVLTF. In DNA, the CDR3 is TGTGCCAGTAGTTATGGGGGACAGGCCCCTTCGGGGGCCAACGTCCTGACTTTC. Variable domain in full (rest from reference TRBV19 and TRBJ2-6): DGGITQSPKYLFRKEGQNVTLSCEQNLNHDAMYWYRQDPGQGLRLIYYSQIVNDFQKGDIAEGYSVSREKKESFPLTVTSAQKNPTAFYLCASSYGGQAPSGANVLTFGAGSRLTVL.

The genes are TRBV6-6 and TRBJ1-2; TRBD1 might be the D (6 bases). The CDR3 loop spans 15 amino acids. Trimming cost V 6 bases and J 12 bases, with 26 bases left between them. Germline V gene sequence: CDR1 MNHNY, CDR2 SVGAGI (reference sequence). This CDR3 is CASRISNRAIGADTF. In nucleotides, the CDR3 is TGTGCCAGCAGAATCAGTAACAGGGCAATAGGGGCAGACACCTTC.

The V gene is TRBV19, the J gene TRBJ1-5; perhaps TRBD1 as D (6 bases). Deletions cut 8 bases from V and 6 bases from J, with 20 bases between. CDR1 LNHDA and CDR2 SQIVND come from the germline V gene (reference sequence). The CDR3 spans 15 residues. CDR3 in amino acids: CASEPVWGGGQPQHF. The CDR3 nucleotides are TGTGCCAGTGAGCCGGTCTGGGGGGGCGGTCAGCCCCAGCATTTT. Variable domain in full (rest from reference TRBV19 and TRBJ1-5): DGGITQSPKYLFRKEGQNVTLSCEQNLNHDAMYWYRQDPGQGLRLIYYSQIVNDFQKGDIAEGYSVSREKKESFPLTVTSAQKNPTAFYLCASEPVWGGGQPQHFGDGTRLSIL.

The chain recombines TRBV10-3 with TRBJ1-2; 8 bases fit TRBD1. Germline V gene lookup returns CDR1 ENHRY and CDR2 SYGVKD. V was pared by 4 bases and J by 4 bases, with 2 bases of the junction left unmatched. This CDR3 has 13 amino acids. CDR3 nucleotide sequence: TGTGCCATCAGTGCGGGACAGGCCTATGGCTACACCTTC. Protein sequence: CAISAGQAYGYTF.